The rows below give T cell receptor beta chains drawn from one sample of a study of cytomegalovirus exposure and HLA in healthy donors. Assay used: immunoSEQ multiplex PCR; TCRdb lists only in-frame clones, some missing. The data hold roughly 140,000 clones, with 70% to 80% observed a single time. What was sequenced was PBMCs. The receptors here all came from a woman between 18 and 29 years old in good health and CMV-seropositive. The CDR3 runs from the conserved cysteine through the conserved F or W. Each record gives: D gene, V gene, clone size, J gene, CDR3 DNA, CDR3 protein. The D gene is left open where the match is weak. The size entry is marked missing in some rows and otherwise reads once, few, many or a size class.

.	TRBV30	.	TRBJ2-5	TGTGCCTGGAGTGTACTAGTGACCCAGTACTTC	CAWSVLVTQYF
TRBD1	TRBV6-5	.	TRBJ1-5	TGTGCCAGCAGTTACGGTGGGACAGGCTCCCCCCGTACCCAGCATTTT	CASSYGGTGSPRTQHF
.	TRBV29-1	.	TRBJ2-7	TGCAGCGTCCTAGGTCAAGGGCAGTACTTC	CSVLGQGQYF
TRBD1	TRBV2	.	TRBJ2-5	TGTGCCAGCAGCTGGACAGGGGAAAACCAAGAGACCCAGTACTTC	CASSWTGENQETQYF
.	TRBV7-2	.	TRBJ2-3	TGTGCCAGCAGCTTAGTCGTCAGGGGCTCAGATACGCAGTATTTT	CASSLVVRGSDTQYF
.	TRBV6-1	.	TRBJ2-3	TGTGCCAGCAGTGAAAGGGGGGGAGCAGATACGCAGTATTTT	CASSERGGADTQYF
.	TRBV7-8	.	TRBJ1-4	TGTGCCAGCAGCTCCTACAGGGTTGCAACTAATGAAAAACTGTTTTTT	CASSSYRVATNEKLFF
TRBD1	TRBV6-5	.	TRBJ1-2	TGTGCCAGCAGGTACACCAATCAGGGGGCATCCTATGGCTACACCTTC	CASRYTNQGASYGYTF
TRBD1	TRBV2	.	TRBJ1-4	TGTGCCAGCCAGCTCGACAGGGGGAGTGTTGAAAAACTGTTTTTT	CASQLDRGSVEKLFF
.	TRBV2	.	TRBJ1-1	TGTGCCAGCAGTGAATGGGAGGGGAGCACTGAAGCTTTCTTT	CASSEWEGSTEAFF
TRBD1	TRBV7-9	.	TRBJ2-7	TGTGCCAGCAGCTTATCCGCGGGACAGGTCTACGAGCAGTACTTC	CASSLSAGQVYEQYF
TRBD1	TRBV11-2	.	TRBJ2-7	TGTGCCAGCATCCCGGGACAGGGGAGGTACGAGCAGTACTTC	CASIPGQGRYEQYF
TRBD1	TRBV6-5	.	TRBJ2-3	TGTGCCAGCAGTTACGGAGGGACAGGGGTTAGAGATACGCAGTATTTT	CASSYGGTGVRDTQYF
TRBD2	TRBV27	.	TRBJ2-5	TGTGCCAGCAGTCCGCAGTGGCGGGGGGGAAGGGAGACCCAGTACTTC	CASSPQWRGGRETQYF
.	TRBV6-5	.	TRBJ1-1	TGTGCCAGCAGCCAGTGGGCCTCGAACACTGAAGCTTTCTTT	CASSQWASNTEAFF
TRBD1	TRBV27	.	TRBJ1-4	TGTGCCAGCAGTTTGACAGGGCTAAATGAAAAGCTGTTTTTT	CASSLTGLNEKLFF
TRBD1	TRBV19	once	TRBJ1-4	TGTGCCAGTAGAGGGACAGAAAGTGAAAAACTGTTTTTT	CASRGTESEKLFF
.	TRBV7-9	.	TRBJ1-3	TGTGCCAGCAGCTTCCCAGGCTCTGGAAACACCATATATTTT	CASSFPGSGNTIYF
.	TRBV7-2	.	TRBJ2-1	TGTGCCAGCAGCTTAGCGGGGGGGGCCCCTTACAATGAGCAGTTCTTC	CASSLAGGAPYNEQFF
.	TRBV9	.	TRBJ2-7	TGTGCCAGCAGCGGACGGACAGACGGCGAGCAGTACTTC	CASSGRTDGEQYF
.	TRBV7-9	.	TRBJ1-5	TGTGCCAGCAGCGACAACAATCAGCCCCAGCATTTT	CASSDNNQPQHF
TRBD1	TRBV6-5	.	TRBJ2-2	TGTGCCAGCAGGACAGGGGGGGTCACCGGGGAGCTGTTTTTT	CASRTGGVTGELFF
TRBD1	TRBV14	.	TRBJ1-2	TGTGCCAGCAGCCAAACAGGGGGACGAAACTATGGCTACACCTTC	CASSQTGGRNYGYTF
.	TRBV30	.	TRBJ1-1	TGTGCCTGGAGTGAGGGGCACACTGAAGCTTTCTTT	CAWSEGHTEAFF
TRBD1	TRBV10-3	.	TRBJ2-5	TGTGCCATCAGTGGACAGGGCGAGACCCAGTACTTC	CAISGQGETQYF
.	TRBV20-1	.	TRBJ1-1	TGCAGTACCTGGGACACGGAAGCTTTCTTT	CSTWDTEAFF
TRBD1	TRBV7-9	.	TRBJ2-7	TGTGCCAGCAGCTTAGCGGGACAGTTATCCTACGAGCAGTACTTC	CASSLAGQLSYEQYF
TRBD2	TRBV10-1	.	TRBJ2-3	TGCGCCAGCAGTGAGTCGGCAGGGAGGGCAGATACGCAGTATTTT	CASSESAGRADTQYF
.	TRBV30	.	TRBJ1-2	TGTGCCTTTTCAGGGCAGCCAAACTATGGCTACACCTTC	CAFSGQPNYGYTF
.	TRBV5-6	.	TRBJ1-1	TGTGCCAGCAGCTTGGACAGGGACACTGAAGCTTTCTTT	CASSLDRDTEAFF
.	TRBV7-9	.	TRBJ1-3	TGTGCCAGCGGGGACACAGACACGCTTGGAAACACCATATATTTT	CASGDTDTLGNTIYF
TRBD2	TRBV13	.	TRBJ2-3	TGTGCCAGCAGCTTGTACCCTAGCGGGGGAGATACGCAGTATTTT	CASSLYPSGGDTQYF
.	TRBV15	.	TRBJ1-5	TGTGCCACCAGCAGAGATCTGGCAGGATCCAGCAATCAGCCCCAGCATTTT	CATSRDLAGSSNQPQHF
.	TRBV10-3	.	TRBJ1-3	TGTGCCATCAGTAACCGCACAGGGAAGTCTGGAAACACCATATATTTT	CAISNRTGKSGNTIYF
TRBD2	TRBV30	.	TRBJ2-3	TGTGCCTGGATAGTAGCGGGGGGGCTAGATACGCAGTATTTT	CAWIVAGGLDTQYF
.	TRBV13	.	TRBJ2-1	TGTGCCAGCACCTCGAGTGGGCGCCCTTCCTACAATGAGCAGTTCTTC	CASTSSGRPSYNEQFF
.	TRBV29-1	.	TRBJ1-3	TGCAGCGTTTCAGGGTCTGGAAACACCATATATTTT	CSVSGSGNTIYF
.	TRBV7-2	few	TRBJ1-2	TGTGCCAGCAGCCGAGAACCAGGGTACTATGGCTACACCTTC	CASSREPGYYGYTF
.	TRBV7-9	.	TRBJ2-5	TGTGCCAGCAGCGTATCGGGGGGCCGGGAGACCCAGTACTTC	CASSVSGGRETQYF
TRBD1	TRBV27	.	TRBJ1-4	TGTGCCAGCAGTCCCAGGGGGACAACTAATGAAAAACTGTTTTTT	CASSPRGTTNEKLFF
TRBD1	TRBV5-1	.	TRBJ1-2	TGCGCCAGCAGCCTCGGACAGGTTACTAAGAACTATGGCTACACCTTC	CASSLGQVTKNYGYTF
TRBD2	TRBV7-6	.	TRBJ2-5	TGTGCCAGCAGCTCCCAACACTCCGGGACTAGCGGGGGGGCTCAACACAAGACCCAGTACTTC	CASSSQHSGTSGGAQHKTQYF
.	TRBV28	once	TRBJ1-5	TGTGCCAGCAGCCTCGATCCGAGGATTCAGCCCCAGCATTTT	CASSLDPRIQPQHF
TRBD1	TRBV4-3	once	TRBJ1-4	TGCGCCAGCAGCCAGGACAGGATCACAACTAATGAAAAACTGTTTTTT	CASSQDRITTNEKLFF
.	TRBV15	few	TRBJ2-7	TGTGCCACCAGTTTCAGCGGCGAGCAGTACTTC	CATSFSGEQYF
.	TRBV2	.	TRBJ2-3	TGTGCCAGCAGTGGGGGACTTCACACAGATACGCAGTATTTT	CASSGGLHTDTQYF
TRBD1	TRBV10-1	once	TRBJ2-7	TGCGCCAGCAGTTCCGGGACAGAGCATTACGAGCAGTACTTC	CASSSGTEHYEQYF
.	TRBV10-3	.	TRBJ1-1	TGTGCCATCAGTGAGAGGGAGGGGGTAGGGACTGAAGCTTTCTTT	CAISEREGVGTEAFF
.	TRBV10-1	.	TRBJ2-1	TGCGCCAGCAGTGAGAGCCGTACAGGGCTTAATGAGCAGTTCTTC	CASSESRTGLNEQFF
.	TRBV4-1	.	TRBJ1-3	TGCGCGGGGGGGGGAGCAGCTGGAAACACCATATATTTT	CAGGGAAGNTIYF
.	TRBV4-1	.	TRBJ1-5	TGCGCCAGCAGCCAAGCCTGGGGCGGCAATCAGCCCCAGCATTTT	CASSQAWGGNQPQHF
.	TRBV1	.	TRBJ2-3	TGCACCAGCACCCACACGGAGGAAGTTATCCGAACTAACACAGATACGCAGTATTTT	CTSTHTEEVIRTNTDTQYF
TRBD1	TRBV9	few	TRBJ1-2	TGTGCCAGCAGCGACGCCGGGACAGGGGGTAACTATGGCTACACCTTC	CASSDAGTGGNYGYTF
TRBD1	TRBV4-3	.	TRBJ2-1	TGCGCCAGCAGCCTAACGACAGGGTGGTATGAGCAGTTCTTC	CASSLTTGWYEQFF
TRBD1	TRBV30	.	TRBJ2-3	TGTGCCTGGATGATCGGACAGGGCCTTACAGATACGCAGTATTTT	CAWMIGQGLTDTQYF
TRBD1	TRBV11-2	.	TRBJ2-2	TGTGCCAGCAGCAGACTGCGGGACAGGGGGCGCCAACCCGGGGAGCTGTTTTTT	CASSRLRDRGRQPGELFF
TRBD1	TRBV7-9	.	TRBJ1-6	TGTTCCAGCAGCTCGTACAGGGGCCCCGTAAATAATTCACCCCTCCACTTT	CSSSSYRGPVNNSPLHF
TRBD1	TRBV30	once	TRBJ1-1	TGTGCCTGGAGCGTGACAGGGACCACTGAAGCTTTCTTT	CAWSVTGTTEAFF
TRBD1	TRBV7-6	.	TRBJ1-4	TGTGCCAGCAGCTTAGGGGGACAGGCAAATGAAAAACTGTTTTTT	CASSLGGQANEKLFF